These T cell receptor beta chains were read from a single sample in a study of blood T cell repertoires in COVID-19. Some clones are missing from TCRdb's copy, which holds only in-frame ones; the method was immunoSEQ multiplex PCR. Of roughly 14,000 clones detected, around 83% appear once; the ten largest clones hold roughly 26%. Sequenced input: peripheral blood. The receptors were sampled from a woman aged 50 to 60 with active or convalescent COVID-19. Both conserved end residues are part of each CDR3. The D gene is left open where the match is weak. Expanded clones get a size class; other rows say once, few or many, or leave the size out.

TRBJ2-3	TRBV11-2	TRBD2	-	TGTGCCAGCAGCTTAGTGGCTAGCGGGGCCGATACACAGTATTTT	CASSLVASGADTQYF
TRBJ1-1	TRBV7-6	-	-	TGTGCCAGCAGCTTAGATTCAGTTTCTGAAGCTTTCTTT	CASSLDSVSEAFF
TRBJ2-1	TRBV27	TRBD2	-	TGTGCCAGCAGTTTAGGGACTAGCGGAAACAATGAGCAGTTCTTC	CASSLGTSGNNEQFF
TRBJ1-5	TRBV19	TRBD1	-	TGTGCCAGTAGTATAGGGTGGACAGGGCCTCTTTTGGGCAATCAGCCCCAGCATTTT	CASSIGWTGPLLGNQPQHF
TRBJ2-3	TRBV7-3	TRBD2	-	TGTGCCAGCAGCTTGACTAGCGGGGGAGCAGATACGCAGTATTTT	CASSLTSGGADTQYF
TRBJ2-1	TRBV2	TRBD2	-	TGTGCCAGCAGTTGGCTAGCGGGGGACAATGAGCAGTTCTTC	CASSWLAGDNEQFF
TRBJ1-1	TRBV10-3	-	-	TGTGCCCTAAGCGGACCAGATAACACTGAAGCTTTCTTT	CALSGPDNTEAFF
TRBJ1-1	TRBV14	-	-	TGTGCCAGCAGCCAAGGGTTGAGCACTGAAGCTTTCTTT	CASSQGLSTEAFF
TRBJ2-6	TRBV19	TRBD1	medium-sized	TGTGCCAGTAGTCCGGGACAGGGCGCTGGGGCCAACGTCCTGACTTTC	CASSPGQGAGANVLTF
TRBJ2-3	TRBV3-1/TRBV3-2	-	-	TGTGCCAGCAGCCAAGGCCGGTCCTATCTGCGCACAGATACGCAGTATTTT	CASSQGRSYLRTDTQYF
TRBJ1-6	TRBV7-3	TRBD1	-	TGTGCCAGCAGCTTAACGGCAGGGGGAGGATCACCCCTCCACTTT	CASSLTAGGGSPLHF
TRBJ1-5	TRBV28	-	-	TGTGCCAGCAGTTTGGAGGGAAGGCCCCAGCATTTT	CASSLEGRPQHF
TRBJ1-5	TRBV19	-	-	TGTGCCAGTAGTATAGGGGGCTATCCGAATCAGCCCCAGCATTTT	CASSIGGYPNQPQHF
TRBJ2-7	TRBV4-1	TRBD1	-	TGCGCCAGCAGCCTCCTACCGGGACAGGGGTTCACCTACGAGCAGTACTTC	CASSLLPGQGFTYEQYF
TRBJ1-6	TRBV7-8	-	-	TGTGCCAGCAGCTACAGCCCCTGGACAGTCGGAAGCTCCTATAATTCACCCCTCCACTTT	CASSYSPWTVGSSYNSPLHF
TRBJ2-3	TRBV29-1	TRBD1	-	TGCAGCGTTGAAGATCGGGGGGACAGGGGAAGCACAGATACGCAGTATTTT	CSVEDRGDRGSTDTQYF
TRBJ1-1	TRBV18	-	-	TGTGCCAGCTCGCCCTTTCCGGGACAAGGGGTGTTGAACACTGAAGCTTTCTTT	CASSPFPGQGVLNTEAFF
TRBJ1-2	TRBV30	-	-	TGTGCCTGGGTGGGCAGCGGCCAGTTCTATGGCTACACCTTC	CAWVGSGQFYGYTF
TRBJ2-2	TRBV6-5	TRBD1	-	TGTGCCAGCGGGACAGAGAACACCGGGGAGCTGTTTTTT	CASGTENTGELFF
TRBJ1-5	TRBV4-1	TRBD1	-	TGCGCCAGCAGCCAAGATCCCCAGGGGGGTCAGCCCCAGCATTTT	CASSQDPQGGQPQHF
TRBJ2-7	TRBV28	-	-	TGTGCCAGCAGGATACAGGGTGGAGGTTACGAGCAGTACTTC	CASRIQGGGYEQYF
TRBJ2-5	TRBV10-1	-	-	TGCGCCAGCAGTGAGGGAATAGCCCGAGAGACCCAGTACTTC	CASSEGIARETQYF
TRBJ2-5	TRBV3-1/TRBV3-2	-	-	TGTGCCAGCAGCCTACAAGAGACCCAGTACTTC	CASSLQETQYF
TRBJ2-7	TRBV28	TRBD1	-	TGTGCCAGCAGTTTGAGGGACAGGGGGCTGGGCTCCTACGAGCAGTACTTC	CASSLRDRGLGSYEQYF
TRBJ1-1	TRBV4-1	-	-	TGCGCCAGCAGCCGCCCAGGGAACACTGAAGCTTTCTTT	CASSRPGNTEAFF
TRBJ1-3	TRBV4-1	TRBD1	-	TGCGCCAGCAGCCCGCGGCGTCAGGGGGTCTCTGGAAACACCATATATTTT	CASSPRRQGVSGNTIYF
TRBJ2-2	TRBV27	-	-	TGTGCCAGCAGCCCAACCCTATCGGGGGAGCTGTTTTTT	CASSPTLSGELFF
TRBJ2-1	TRBV15	TRBD2	-	TGTGCCACCAGCAGAGATCATAGTAGCGGGAGCTCCTACAATGAGCAGTTCTTC	CATSRDHSSGSSYNEQFF
TRBJ1-1	TRBV18	-	medium-sized	TGTGCCAGCTCACCGAGAAGAGCGGTGGACACTGAAGCTTTCTTT	CASSPRRAVDTEAFF
TRBJ2-7	TRBV5-1	TRBD1	-	TGCGCCAGCAGCTTGGCTGGGGGTACAGGGGACGAGCAGTACTTC	CASSLAGGTGDEQYF
TRBJ2-7	TRBV3-1/TRBV3-2	TRBD1	-	TGTGCCAGCAGCCATTCATGGACAGGGAAATACGAGCAGTACTTC	CASSHSWTGKYEQYF
TRBJ1-3	TRBV7-3	TRBD1	-	TGTGCCAGCAGCCGTCACAGGGGCCTATACTCTGGAAACACCATATATTTT	CASSRHRGLYSGNTIYF
TRBJ2-1	TRBV9	TRBD1	once	TGTGCCAGCAGCGTCCGAACGGGACAGAAATACAATGAGCAGTTCTTC	CASSVRTGQKYNEQFF
TRBJ1-6	TRBV30	TRBD1	few	TGTGCCTGGAGGGATCGGTACGGGACAGGGGGGAATTCACCCCTCCACTTT	CAWRDRYGTGGNSPLHF
TRBJ2-1	TRBV5-4	TRBD2	-	TGTGCCAGCAGCTTAGTGGCGGGGGAAAACAATGAGCAGTTCTTC	CASSLVAGENNEQFF
TRBJ2-2	TRBV14	-	-	TGTGCCAGCAGCCAAGGATTTCACTTCTTTTTCACCGGGGAGCTGTTTTTT	CASSQGFHFFFTGELFF
TRBJ2-1	TRBV18	TRBD1	-	TGTGCCAGCTCACCAGGTCGCACAGGGGCGGACCAGTTCTTC	CASSPGRTGADQFF
TRBJ1-2	TRBV3-1/TRBV3-2	TRBD1	-	TGTGCCAGCAGCCAAGATAAGTGGACAGGGATTTATACCTTC	CASSQDKWTGIYTF
TRBJ2-7	TRBV29-1	TRBD1	-	TGCAGCGTCCTTTTACAGGGGGTCGCCTACGAGCAGTACTTC	CSVLLQGVAYEQYF
TRBJ1-5	TRBV12-2	-	-	TGTGCAAGTCGCACCCGCCGGGGGCCCCAGCATTTT	CASRTRRGPQHF
TRBJ1-4	TRBV29-1	TRBD1	-	TGCAGCGTTCGGCGACAGGGGGCTAATGAAAAACTGTTTTTT	CSVRRQGANEKLFF
TRBJ1-2	TRBV4-1	-	few	TGCGCCAGCAGCCAAGGCGTTTTCGAGGGAGCTAACTATGGCTACACCTTC	CASSQGVFEGANYGYTF
TRBJ1-1	TRBV11-2	-	-	TGTGCCAGCAGCTTAGAATACAGGGTAAGCACTGAAGCTTTCTTT	CASSLEYRVSTEAFF
TRBJ1-5	TRBV5-8	TRBD1	-	TGTGCCAGCAGGTCGCGAGGGGACAGACGCAATCAGCCCCAGCATTTT	CASRSRGDRRNQPQHF
TRBJ2-7	TRBV7-6	-	-	TGTGCCAGCAGCTTAGAACTAGGAGCGCGAGGGAACGAGCAGTACTTC	CASSLELGARGNEQYF